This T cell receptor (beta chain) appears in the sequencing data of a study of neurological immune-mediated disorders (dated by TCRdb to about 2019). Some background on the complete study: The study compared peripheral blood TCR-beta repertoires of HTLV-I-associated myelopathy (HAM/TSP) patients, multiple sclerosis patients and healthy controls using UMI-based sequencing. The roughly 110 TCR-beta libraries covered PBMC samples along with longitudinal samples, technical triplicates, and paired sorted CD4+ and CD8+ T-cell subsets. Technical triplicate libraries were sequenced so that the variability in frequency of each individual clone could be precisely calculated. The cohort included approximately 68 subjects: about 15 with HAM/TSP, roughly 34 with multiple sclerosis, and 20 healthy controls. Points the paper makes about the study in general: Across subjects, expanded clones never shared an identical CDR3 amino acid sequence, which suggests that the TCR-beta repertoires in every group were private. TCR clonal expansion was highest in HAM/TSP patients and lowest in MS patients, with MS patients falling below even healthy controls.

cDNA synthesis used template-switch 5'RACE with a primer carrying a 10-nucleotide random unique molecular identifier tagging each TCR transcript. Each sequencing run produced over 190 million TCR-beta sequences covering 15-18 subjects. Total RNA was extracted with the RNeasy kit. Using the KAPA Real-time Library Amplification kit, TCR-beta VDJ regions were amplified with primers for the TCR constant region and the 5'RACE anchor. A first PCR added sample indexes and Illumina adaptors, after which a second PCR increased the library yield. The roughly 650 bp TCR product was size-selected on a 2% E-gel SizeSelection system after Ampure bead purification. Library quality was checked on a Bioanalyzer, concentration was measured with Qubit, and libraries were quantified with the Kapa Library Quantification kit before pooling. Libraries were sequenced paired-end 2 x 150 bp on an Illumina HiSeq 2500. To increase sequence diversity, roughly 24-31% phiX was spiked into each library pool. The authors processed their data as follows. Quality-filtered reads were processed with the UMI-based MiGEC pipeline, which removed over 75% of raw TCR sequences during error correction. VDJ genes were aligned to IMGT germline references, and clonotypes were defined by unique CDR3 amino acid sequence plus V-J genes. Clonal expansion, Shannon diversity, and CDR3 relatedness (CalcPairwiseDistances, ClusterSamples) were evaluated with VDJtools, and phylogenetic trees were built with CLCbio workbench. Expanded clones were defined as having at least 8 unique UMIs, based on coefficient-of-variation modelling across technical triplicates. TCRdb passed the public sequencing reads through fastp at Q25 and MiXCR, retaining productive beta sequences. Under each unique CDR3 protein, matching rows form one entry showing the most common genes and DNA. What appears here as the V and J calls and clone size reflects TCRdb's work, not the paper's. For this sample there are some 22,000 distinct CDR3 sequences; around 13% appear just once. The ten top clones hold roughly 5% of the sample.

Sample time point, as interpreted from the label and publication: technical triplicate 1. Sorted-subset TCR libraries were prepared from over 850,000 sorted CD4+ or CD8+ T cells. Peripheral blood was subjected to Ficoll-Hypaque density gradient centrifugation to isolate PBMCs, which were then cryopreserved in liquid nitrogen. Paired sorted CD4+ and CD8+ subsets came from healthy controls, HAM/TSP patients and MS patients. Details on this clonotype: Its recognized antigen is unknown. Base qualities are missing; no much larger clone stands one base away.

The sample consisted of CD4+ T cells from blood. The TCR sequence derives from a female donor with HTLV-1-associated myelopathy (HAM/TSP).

The nucleotide sequence is given as TGCGCCAGCAGCATCGCAGAGTATAATTCACCCCTCCACTTT. Its translation reads: CASSIAEYNSPLHF. The chain is made from TRBV5-1 and TRBJ1-6, with the D gene uncertain. Its CDR3 holds 14 amino acids, cysteine through phenylalanine. Only CDR3 DNA remains: 42 bases, in frame from the first base. CDR1 SGHRS and CDR2 YFSETQ are derived from the germline V gene. Trimming at the junction amounts to 4 bases on V and 4 bases on J, and the germline ends lie 9 bases apart.